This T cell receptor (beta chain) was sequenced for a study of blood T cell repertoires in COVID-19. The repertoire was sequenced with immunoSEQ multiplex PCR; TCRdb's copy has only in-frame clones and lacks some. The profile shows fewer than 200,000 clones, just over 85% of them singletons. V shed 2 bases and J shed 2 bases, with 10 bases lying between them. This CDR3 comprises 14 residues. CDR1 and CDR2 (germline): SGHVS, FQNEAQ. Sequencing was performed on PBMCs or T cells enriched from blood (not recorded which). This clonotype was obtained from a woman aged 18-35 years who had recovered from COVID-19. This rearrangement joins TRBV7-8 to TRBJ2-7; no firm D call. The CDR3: CASSLQITTYEQYF. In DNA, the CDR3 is TGTGCCAGCAGCTTACAGATAACTACCTACGAGCAGTACTTC. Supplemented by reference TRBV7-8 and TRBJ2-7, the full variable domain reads GAGVSQSPRYKVAKRGQDVALRCDPISGHVSLFWYQQALGQGPEFLTYFQNEAQLDKSGLPSDRFFAERPEGSVSTLKIQRTQQEDSAVYLCASSLQITTYEQYFGPGTRLTVT.